The text below deals with one T cell receptor (beta chain). This sample is part of a study of control samples from healthy donors and cancer patients. Libraries were prepared by immunoSEQ multiplex PCR; TCRdb keeps only in-frame clonotypes and omits some of them. The sample lists some 71,000 clones; roughly nine tenths were seen once. Sequences were obtained from PBMCs. This clonotype was sampled from a man in his 60s with lung cancer.

The DNA for the CDR3 is TGTGCCAGCAGTTACCGCGGTGGGGGCACAGATACGCAGTATTTT. It translates to CASSYRGGGTDTQYF. The gene calls are TRBV6-5 and TRBJ2-3; no firm D call. V was clipped by 2 bases and J by 1 base, with 10 bases between them. From germline, CDR1 is MNHEY and CDR2 SVGAGI. This CDR3 region has 15 residues.